Listed below are T cell receptor beta chains from one sample, sequenced in a study of CD8 T cells in ankylosing spondylitis. MiXCR was run by TCRdb on the 5' RACE reads, yielding one entry per CDR3 protein. The sample shows under 250,000 distinct CDR3 sequences, over 30% of them seen only once. The source material was blood, either unsorted or a sorted T cell fraction (not recorded which). These TCRs come from a male donor with ankylosing spondylitis or in good health (not recorded which). Both conserved end residues are part of each CDR3. D genes are given only for firm matches. Size values are once, few and many counts, or a class for expanded clones, and some rows have none.

CDR3aa	CDR3nt	v_gene	j_gene	d_gene	abundance
CASSSVDLSGGYEQYF	TGTGCCAGCAGTTCAGTCGATCTTAGCGGGGGGTATGAGCAGTACTTC	TRBV28	TRBJ2-7	TRBD2	.
CASSYSGRDGETQYF	TGTGCCAGCAGTTACTCAGGCAGGGACGGAGAGACCCAGTACTTC	TRBV6-5	TRBJ2-5	.	few
CASSLDRKARFGYTF	TGTGCCAGCAGCTTAGATCGTAAAGCGCGGTTTGGCTACACCTTC	TRBV11-2	TRBJ1-2	.	.
CSAPSGGSTDTQYF	TGCAGTGCCCCTAGCGGGGGAAGCACAGATACGCAGTATTTT	TRBV20-1	TRBJ2-3	TRBD2	.
CASSDTGRAYNEQFF	TGTGCCAGCAGCGACACAGGGAGGGCCTACAATGAGCAGTTCTTC	TRBV9	TRBJ2-1	.	.
CASSLARLYGYTF	TGTGCCAGCAGCTTGGCCAGGCTTTATGGCTACACCTTC	TRBV11-2	TRBJ1-2	.	.
CSVLQGFSYEQYF	TGCAGCGTTCTACAGGGTTTCTCCTACGAGCAGTACTTC	TRBV29-1	TRBJ2-7	.	.
CSASESPRETQYF	TGCAGTGCTAGCGAAAGTCCACGAGAGACCCAGTACTTC	TRBV20-1	TRBJ2-5	.	few
CAISESGRRTGELFF	TGTGCCATCAGTGAGTCGGGACGGAGGACCGGGGAGCTGTTTTTT	TRBV10-3	TRBJ2-2	.	few
CASSIRLDTQYF	TGTGCCAGCAGCATAAGACTAGATACGCAGTATTTT	TRBV13	TRBJ2-3	.	.
CASSWTPSPNTGELFF	TGCGCCAGCAGCTGGACCCCTAGTCCGAACACCGGGGAGCTGTTTTTT	TRBV5-1	TRBJ2-2	.	few
CASSLSIRGGGTDTQYF	TGTGCCAGCAGTTTATCGATAAGGGGGGGCGGCACAGATACGCAGTATTTT	TRBV27	TRBJ2-3	.	many
CASSQDPAGGREQYF	TGTGCCAGCAGCCAAGATCCAGCGGGGGGTCGGGAGCAGTACTTC	TRBV4-2	TRBJ2-7	TRBD2	many
CASSLGGSSYGYTF	TGTGCCAGCAGTTTAGGGGGCTCCAGCTATGGCTACACCTTC	TRBV28	TRBJ1-2	.	.
CASLTATSTDTQYF	TGCGCCAGCCTAACAGCTACTAGCACAGATACGCAGTATTTT	TRBV10-2	TRBJ2-3	.	.
CSARGGRDPLDGYTF	TGCAGTGCTAGAGGTGGCCGGGACCCCCTGGATGGCTACACCTTC	TRBV20-1	TRBJ1-2	.	few
CASNRLSGETQYF	TGTGCCAGCAATCGGTTGAGCGGGGAGACCCAGTACTTC	TRBV12-3/TRBV12-4	TRBJ2-5	.	.